This TCR beta chain is drawn from a study of patients and donors after allogeneic stem cell transplantation. The CDR3 is 18 amino acids. In germline, CDR1 is MNHEY, CDR2 SVGEGT. Trimming cost V 0 bases and J 6 bases, with 22 bases left between them. TCRdb reprocessed the RT-PCR reads with MiXCR, giving one entry per CDR3 protein. The sample carries around 170,000 distinct CDR3 sequences, about a quarter recorded once. This sequence originates from a human donor who was either an allogeneic HSCT recipient or a stem cell or donor lymphocyte infusion donor (not recorded which). It is not recorded whose cells these are; they may come from a transplant donor. The chain employs TRBV6-2 or TRBV6-3 and TRBJ2-3; D gene uncertain. The sample was blood, either unsorted or a sorted T cell fraction (not recorded which). This CDR3 is CASSYSPIRSSPMDTQYF. CDR3 nucleotide sequence: TGTGCCAGCAGTTACTCCCCCATTCGGAGCAGCCCCATGGATACGCAGTATTTT.